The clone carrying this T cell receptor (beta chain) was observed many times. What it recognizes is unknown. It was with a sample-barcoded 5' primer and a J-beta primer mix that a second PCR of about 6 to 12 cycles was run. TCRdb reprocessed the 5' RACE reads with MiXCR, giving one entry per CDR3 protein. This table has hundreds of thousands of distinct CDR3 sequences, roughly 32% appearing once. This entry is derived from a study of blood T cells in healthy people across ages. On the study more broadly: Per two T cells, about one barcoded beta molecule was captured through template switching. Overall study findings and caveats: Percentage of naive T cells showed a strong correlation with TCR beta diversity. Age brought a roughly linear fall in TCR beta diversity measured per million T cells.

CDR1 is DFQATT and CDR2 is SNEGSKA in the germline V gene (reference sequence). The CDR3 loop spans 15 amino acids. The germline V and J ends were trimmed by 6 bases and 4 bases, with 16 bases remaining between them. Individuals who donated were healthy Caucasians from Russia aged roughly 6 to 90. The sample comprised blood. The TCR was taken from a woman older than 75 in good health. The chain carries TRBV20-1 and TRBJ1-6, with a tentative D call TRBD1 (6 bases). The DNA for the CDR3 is TGCAGTGCCATAGAGGGGACAACTTATAATTCACCCCTCCACTTT. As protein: CSAIEGTTYNSPLHF.